A single TCR beta chain is shown here with its context. What it binds is unknown. These data originate in a study of OX40 agonist ivuxolimab in advanced cancers. Study conclusions and caveats: Among T cells, CD8+ cells averaged more expanded clones than CD4+ cells.

TCRdb's table, derived via immunoSEQ multiplex PCR, lists solely in-frame clones and lacks some. The table lists around 90,000 clones, 87% of them singletons. The CDR3 has 13 residues. Trimming pared 0 bases from V and 1 base from J, leaving 4 bases between. Per germline, CDR1 SGHTS and CDR2 YDEGEE. The chain is built from TRBV5-8 and TRBJ1-1, with D uncertain. The sample consisted of CD4+ or CD8+ T cells sorted from blood, taken in a trial of the OX40 agonist ivuxolimab. This TCR was sampled from an adult with an advanced solid tumor such as melanoma, head and neck, liver or kidney cancer. In DNA form, the CDR3 reads TGTGCCAGCAGCTTGGACAGGAACACTGAAGCTTTCTTT. Protein product: CASSLDRNTEAFF.